These 27 T cell receptor beta chains were all obtained from the same sample, sequenced in a study of blood T cell repertoires in COVID-19. The repertoire was sequenced with immunoSEQ multiplex PCR; TCRdb's copy has only in-frame clones and lacks some. Here the sample spans 330,000 or so clones, over 80% being singletons. Sequenced material: peripheral blood. The source of these receptors is a man aged 25-40 years with COVID-19, enrolled during active disease.

The V call is TRBV2, the J call TRBJ2-5, with a weak D call TRBD1 (6 bases). CDR1 and CDR2 (germline): SNHLY, FYNNEI. V was pared by 7 bases and J by 5 bases, with 17 bases between. The CDR3 has 14 residues. The CDR3 here is CASTEGTGRETQYF. CDR3 bases: TGTGCCAGCACCGAAGGTACAGGGCGGGAGACCCAGTACTTC.

The chain's CDR3 is CASIRTGRGTEAFF. The CDR3 nucleotides are TGTGCCAGCATAAGGACAGGGAGGGGCACTGAAGCTTTCTTT. The gene calls are TRBV6-6 and TRBJ1-1; 8 nucleotides agree with TRBD1. V was clipped by 7 bases and J by 4 bases; unmatched bases: 8. This CDR3 spans 14 amino acids. Germline loops: CDR1 MNHNY, CDR2 SVGAGI (reference sequence).

The V and J genes are TRBV4-3 and TRBJ2-5, with D maybe TRBD1 (6 bases). V was pared by 4 bases and J by 0 bases, with 12 bases between. Looked up from germline, CDR1 is LGHNA and CDR2 is YSLEER. The CDR3 extends over 15 amino acids. CDR3 sequence reads: CASSPSPGDQETQYF. The CDR3 DNA reads as TGCGCCAGCAGCCCCTCTCCAGGGGACCAAGAGACCCAGTACTTC.

V usage is TRBV30 and J usage is TRBJ2-7, with 8 bases aligning to TRBD2. The CDR3 sequence is 14 residues long. From germline, CDR1 is GTSNPN and CDR2 SVGIG (reference sequence). The CDR3 coding sequence is TGTGCTGCCACCAAGGGGAGCGGGAGAGGGGAGCAGTACTTC. This gives the protein CAATKGSGRGEQYF.

The rearrangement links TRBV5-1 to TRBJ2-5, with 9 bases matching TRBD2. J gave up 2 bases and V 5 bases, and 7 bases lay outside the gene matches. CDR3 length: 15 amino acids. The V gene's germline CDR1 is SGHRS and CDR2 YFSETQ. The chain's CDR3 is CASSNQAGGQETQYF. The CDR3 DNA follows: TGCGCCAGCAGTAACCAAGCGGGGGGTCAAGAGACCCAGTACTTC.

The chain combines TRBV9 with TRBJ2-1; 8 bases align to TRBD2. V was pared by 0 bases and J by 3 bases, with 5 bases of the junction left unmatched. The germline V gene encodes CDR1 SGDLS and CDR2 YYNGEE. The CDR3 is 16 amino acids. The CDR3: CASSVGSTSGYNEQFF. CDR3 DNA sequence: TGTGCCAGCAGCGTAGGTTCTACTAGCGGCTACAATGAGCAGTTCTTC.

The gene calls are TRBV4-3 and TRBJ2-3; possibly TRBD2 for D (6 bases). V was pared by 3 bases and J by 6 bases, with 16 bases between. CDR1 LGHNA and CDR2 YSLEER come from the germline V gene. The CDR3 contains 15 residues. CDR3 nucleotides: TGCGCCAGCAGCCAGTCCAGCGGGTTGGGGGATACGCAGTATTTT. This gives the protein CASSQSSGLGDTQYF.

This chain connects TRBV5-8 to TRBJ2-2; D not resolved. The CDR3 has 15 amino acids. Germline assignment: CDR1 SGHTS and CDR2 YDEGEE. Trimming took off 1 base at V and 5 bases at J, with 12 bases between the two ends. The CDR3 DNA reads TGTGCCAGCAGCTTGCCCAGGAAGGCGACCGGGGAGCTGTTTTTT. It yields the protein CASSLPRKATGELFF.

The chain employs TRBV19 and TRBJ1-2, with D tentatively TRBD1 (6 bases). Trimming pared 5 bases from V and 4 bases from J, leaving 17 bases between. This CDR3 is built from 15 residues. CDR1 and CDR2 from the germline V gene are LNHDA and SQIVND (reference sequence). The CDR3 region is CASSGHSQGSYGYTF. CDR3 coding DNA: TGTGCCAGTAGTGGCCATTCACAGGGATCCTATGGCTACACCTTC.

The chain carries TRBV24-1 and TRBJ2-3, with 7 bases fitting TRBD2. CDR3 size: 18 residues. Germline V CDR1 and CDR2: KGHDR, SFDVKD. Trimming took 6 bases from V and 5 from J; bases not matched to a gene: 19. CDR3 loop: CATSMNRGSPTFRDTQYF. In nucleotides, the CDR3 is TGTGCCACCAGTATGAATCGCGGGAGCCCCACATTTAGAGATACGCAGTATTTT.

The rearrangement links TRBV5-5 to TRBJ1-2, with 7 bases identical to TRBD1. The CDR3 contains 16 residues. Looked up from germline, CDR1 is SGHKS and CDR2 is YYEKEE (reference sequence). The V gene end was trimmed by 7 bases and the J gene end by 0 bases; junction bases not matched to a gene: 12. The CDR3 nucleotides read TGTGCCAGCCAAAGTCTACGGCAGGGGGCTAACTATGGCTACACCTTC. It specifies CASQSLRQGANYGYTF.

The rearrangement uses TRBV7-8 and TRBJ1-3, with a weak D call TRBD1 (6 bases). V was shortened by 4 bases and J by 4 bases, with 20 bases between the two germline ends. The CDR3 totals 17 residues. Germline V gene data show CDR1 as SGHVS and CDR2 as FQNEAQ. The CDR3 nucleotides read TGTGCCAGCAGCTCGAACTCCGGGGCAACAGGGGGAAACACCATATATTTT. It specifies CASSSNSGATGGNTIYF. The whole variable domain, filled in from reference TRBV7-8 and TRBJ1-3, reads GAGVSQSPRYKVAKRGQDVALRCDPISGHVSLFWYQQALGQGPEFLTYFQNEAQLDKSGLPSDRFFAERPEGSVSTLKIQRTQQEDSAVYLCASSSNSGATGGNTIYFGEGSWLTVV.

The CDR3 region is CAISEGRGTDTQYF. CDR3 nucleotides: TGTGCCATCAGTGAGGGGAGGGGCACAGATACGCAGTATTTT. This rearrangement joins TRBV10-3 to TRBJ2-3; 7 nucleotides line up with TRBD2. Trimming took 2 bases from V and 1 from J; bases not matched to a gene: 0. CDR1 is ENHRY and CDR2 is SYGVKD in the germline V gene. This CDR3 is 14 amino acids long.

The chain carries TRBV2 and TRBJ2-7; D unclear. This CDR3 is 12 amino acids long. Germline values: CDR1 SNHLY, CDR2 FYNNEI. The V end was cut by 6 bases, the J end by 3 bases, with 9 bases between. The CDR3 is CASSQQSYEQYF. In nucleotides, the CDR3 is TGTGCCAGCAGCCAACAGAGCTACGAGCAGTACTTC.

The rearrangement joins TRBV5-3 to TRBJ2-3, with 9 positions matching TRBD1. TRBV5-3 is known as an ORF, though its function is uncertain. The length of the CDR3 is 14 residues. Trimming took 5 bases from V and 8 from J; bases not matched to a gene: 9. CDR3 amino acids: CARRPGQGKGTQYF. As DNA, the CDR3 is TGTGCCAGAAGACCTGGACAGGGGAAGGGTACGCAGTATTTT.

The V and J genes are TRBV29-1 and TRBJ2-1; 7 bases are a match to TRBD1. The CDR3 is 15 amino acids. Per germline, CDR1 SQVTM and CDR2 ANQGSEA. V was pared by 6 bases and J by 8 bases, with 16 bases of the junction left unmatched. The CDR3 nucleotides read TGCAGCGTCAACGGACAGGCCGGATCCCGGGATGAGCAGTTCTTC. Residues: CSVNGQAGSRDEQFF.

The chain couples TRBV14 to TRBJ1-6; D is uncertain. CDR1 and CDR2 from the germline V gene are SGHDN and FVKESK. This CDR3 spans 13 amino acids. The V end lost 7 bases, the J end lost 5 bases, and 9 bases lay between the germline ends. The CDR3 DNA sequence: TGTGCCAGCACCCAGACAAATAATTCACCCCTCCACTTT. It is translated as CASTQTNNSPLHF. Using reference TRBV14 and TRBJ1-6 for the parts outside the CDR3, the full variable domain is EAGVTQFPSHSVIEKGQTVTLRCDPISGHDNLYWYRRVMGKEIKFLLHFVKESKQDESGMPNNRFLAERTGGTYSTLKVQPAELEDSGVYFCASTQTNNSPLHFGNGTRLTVT.

This chain connects TRBV9 to TRBJ2-3; no clear D. V was pared by 1 base and J by 3 bases, with 15 bases between. The CDR3 is 16 residues long. Germline values: CDR1 SGDLS, CDR2 YYNGEE. This CDR3 reads CASSVYGGAYTDTQYF. The CDR3 DNA is TGTGCCAGCAGCGTATATGGCGGAGCTTATACAGATACGCAGTATTTT.

The CDR3 sequence is CASSQEGGYSQPQHF. The CDR3 nucleotides are TGTGCCAGCAGCCAAGAGGGGGGTTACAGTCAGCCCCAGCATTTT. The chain couples TRBV3-1 (or the pseudogene TRBV3-2) to TRBJ1-5, with TRBD1 as a possible D gene (5 bases). V gave up 0 bases and J gave up 6 bases, with 12 bases separating them. CDR3 length: 15 residues. Germline V gene data show CDR1 as LGHDT and CDR2 as YNNKEL (reference sequence).

V is TRBV6-1 and J is TRBJ2-7, with D maybe TRBD2 (6 bases). This CDR3 comprises 14 residues. Germline CDR1 MNHNS, CDR2 SASEGT. With 1 base removed from V and 1 base from J, the gap between germline ends came to 8 bases. The CDR3 coding sequence is TGTGCCAGCAGTGAAGATGGGACTTCCTACGAGCAGTACTTC. Translated, it gives CASSEDGTSYEQYF.

J is TRBJ2-2 and V is TRBV12-3 or TRBV12-4, with unresolved D. The V gene lost 3 bases and the J gene lost 2 bases, with 4 bases spanning the gap. This CDR3 spans 13 amino acids. This chain's CDR3 is CASSLGNTGELFF. The CDR3 region has the DNA TGTGCCAGCAGTTTGGGCAACACCGGGGAGCTGTTTTTT.

As to this clone: Other DNA variants within this sample encode the same CDR3. The V gene is TRBV24-1, the J gene TRBJ1-2, with D tentatively TRBD1 (6 bases). Trimming pared 4 bases from V and 0 bases from J, leaving 8 bases between. Germline V CDR1 and CDR2: KGHDR, SFDVKD. The CDR3 runs 14 residues. The CDR3 here is CATSDRGSNYGYTF. In DNA, the CDR3 is TGTGCCACCAGTGACAGGGGATCTAACTATGGCTACACCTTC.

The rearrangement links TRBV7-3 to TRBJ1-1; 8 bases fit TRBD1. In germline, CDR1 is SGHTA, CDR2 FQGTGA. The CDR3 covers 14 residues. V lost 6 bases and J lost 10; bases outside the gene matches: 13. The CDR3, as DNA: TGTGCCAGCAGTCCGACAGGGGCCAGAACAGGAGCTTTCTTT. It codes for CASSPTGARTGAFF.

The chain has TRBV7-9 and TRBJ1-4, with D maybe TRBD1 (5 bases). The CDR3 is 16 amino acids. V was cut by 3 bases and J by 4 bases, with 15 bases left in between. Per germline, CDR1 SEHNR and CDR2 FQNEAQ (reference sequence). CDR3 loop: CASSFLGSRGNEKLFF. The CDR3 DNA reads TGTGCCAGCAGCTTTCTAGGGTCTAGGGGTAATGAAAAACTGTTTTTT.

The J gene is TRBJ1-2, the V gene TRBV19, with 9 bases matching TRBD1. The junction had 9 bases not matched to a gene; V was cut back by 5 bases and J by 8 bases. The CDR3 has 14 residues. Germline CDR1 is LNHDA and CDR2 is SQIVND (reference sequence). The CDR3 nucleotides read TGTGCCAGTAGTGTCTTCGGGACAGGGACCGGCTACACCTTC. Its translation: CASSVFGTGTGYTF. The complete variable domain, with remaining parts taken from reference TRBV19 and TRBJ1-2, reads DGGITQSPKYLFRKEGQNVTLSCEQNLNHDAMYWYRQDPGQGLRLIYYSQIVNDFQKGDIAEGYSVSREKKESFPLTVTSAQKNPTAFYLCASSVFGTGTGYTFGSGTRLTVV.

The chain employs TRBV4-2 and TRBJ2-1; 10 bases are shared with TRBD2. V lost 0 bases and J lost 7; bases outside the gene matches: 12. Germline loops: CDR1 LGHNA, CDR2 YNFKEQ. The CDR3 totals 18 residues. CDR3 DNA sequence: TGTGCCAGCAGCCAAGATTTGGCTAGCGGGAGTGTGAGGAATGAGCAGTTCTTC. This gives the protein CASSQDLASGSVRNEQFF.

The V gene is TRBV29-1, the J gene TRBJ1-2; 8 bases align to TRBD1. Germline trimming cut 7 bases from V and 4 bases from J; bases unmatched to any gene: 11. Germline V gene sequence: CDR1 SQVTM, CDR2 ANQGSEA. The CDR3 runs to 14 residues. CDR3 loop: CSGITDRAPYGYTF. In DNA, the CDR3 is TGCAGCGGCATAACGGACAGGGCCCCCTATGGCTACACCTTC.